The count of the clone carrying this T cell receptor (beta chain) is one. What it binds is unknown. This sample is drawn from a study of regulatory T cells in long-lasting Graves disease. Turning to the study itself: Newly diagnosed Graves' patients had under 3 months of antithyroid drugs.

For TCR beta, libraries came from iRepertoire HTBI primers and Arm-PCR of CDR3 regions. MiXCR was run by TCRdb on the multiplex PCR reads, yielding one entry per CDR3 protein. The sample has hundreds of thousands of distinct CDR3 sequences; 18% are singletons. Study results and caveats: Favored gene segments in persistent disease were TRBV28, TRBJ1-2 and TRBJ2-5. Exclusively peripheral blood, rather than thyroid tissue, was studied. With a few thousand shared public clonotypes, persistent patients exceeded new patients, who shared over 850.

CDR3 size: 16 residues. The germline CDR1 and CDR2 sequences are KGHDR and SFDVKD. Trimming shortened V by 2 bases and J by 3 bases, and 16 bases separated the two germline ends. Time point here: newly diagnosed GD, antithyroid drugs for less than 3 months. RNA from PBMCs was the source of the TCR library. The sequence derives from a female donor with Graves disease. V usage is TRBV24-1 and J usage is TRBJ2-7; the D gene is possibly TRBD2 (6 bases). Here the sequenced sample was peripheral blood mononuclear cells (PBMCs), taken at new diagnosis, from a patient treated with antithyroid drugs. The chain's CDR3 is CATSDSKARGLYEQYF. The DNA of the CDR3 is TGTGCCACCAGTGATTCTAAAGCGCGGGGACTCTACGAGCAGTACTTC.